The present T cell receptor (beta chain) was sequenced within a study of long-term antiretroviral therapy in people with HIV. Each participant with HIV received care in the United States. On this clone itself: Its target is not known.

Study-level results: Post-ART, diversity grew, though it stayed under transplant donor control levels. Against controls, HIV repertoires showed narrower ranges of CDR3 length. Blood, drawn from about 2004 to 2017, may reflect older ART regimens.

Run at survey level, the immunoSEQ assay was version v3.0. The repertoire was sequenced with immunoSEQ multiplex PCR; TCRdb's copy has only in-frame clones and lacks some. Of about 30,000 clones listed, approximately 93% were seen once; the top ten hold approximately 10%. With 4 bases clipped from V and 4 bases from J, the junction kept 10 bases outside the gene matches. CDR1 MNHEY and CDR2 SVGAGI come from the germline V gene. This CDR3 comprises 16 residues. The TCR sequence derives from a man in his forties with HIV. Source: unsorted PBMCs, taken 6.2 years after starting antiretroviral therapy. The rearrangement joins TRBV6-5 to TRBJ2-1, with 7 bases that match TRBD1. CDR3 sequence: CASSSALGQRYNEQFF. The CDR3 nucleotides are TGTGCCAGCAGTTCTGCACTGGGACAGAGGTACAATGAGCAGTTCTTC.